Listed below are T cell receptor beta chains from one sample, sequenced in a study of blood T cell repertoires in COVID-19. Libraries were prepared by immunoSEQ multiplex PCR; TCRdb keeps only in-frame clonotypes and omits some of them. The sample includes around 300,000 clones, about 87% of them seen just once. Sequencing input: PBMCs or T cells enriched from blood (not recorded which). Receptor source: a woman aged 45-65 years who had recovered from COVID-19. Each CDR3 is given with its conserved first and last residue. Each record gives: clone size, V gene, D gene, J gene, CDR3 protein, CDR3 DNA. D genes are given only for firm matches. Rows may omit the clone size; those that give it use once, few, many or a size class.

>-|TRBV30|-|TRBJ1-5
CAWSSGGWQPQHF
TGTGCCTGGAGCTCGGGGGGTTGGCAGCCCCAGCATTTT
>-|TRBV27|-|TRBJ1-6
CASWRGGSPLHF
TGTGCCAGCTGGCGTGGCGGCTCACCCCTCCACTTT
>-|TRBV28|TRBD2|TRBJ2-7
CASSPIRTSGSPYEQYF
TGTGCCAGCAGTCCTATCCGGACTAGCGGGAGCCCCTACGAGCAGTACTTC
>once|TRBV30|-|TRBJ2-1
CAWAAGPEQFF
TGTGCCTGGGCAGCGGGCCCCGAGCAGTTCTTC
>-|TRBV20-1|-|TRBJ2-5
CSASLFTGIKETQYF
TGCAGTGCTAGTCTCTTCACAGGGATAAAAGAGACCCAGTACTTC
>once|TRBV19|TRBD1|TRBJ1-5
CASSMRAQGARVGNQPQHF
TGTGCCAGTAGTATGAGGGCCCAGGGGGCGCGGGTCGGCAATCAGCCCCAGCATTTT
>-|TRBV5-1|TRBD1|TRBJ2-2
CASSRRQGAGTGELFF
TGCGCCAGCAGCAGAAGACAGGGGGCAGGCACCGGGGAGCTGTTTTTT
>-|TRBV4-1|TRBD2|TRBJ2-3
CASSLRLAGVTDTQYF
TGCGCCAGCAGCCTTAGATTGGCGGGAGTAACTGATACGCAGTATTTT
>-|TRBV6-6|-|TRBJ1-1
CASTRVGTGWTEAFF
TGTGCCAGCACCCGTGTCGGAACAGGCTGGACTGAAGCTTTCTTT
>-|TRBV7-9|-|TRBJ2-2
CASSFANTGELFF
TGTGCCAGCAGCTTCGCGAACACCGGGGAGCTGTTTTTT
>-|TRBV10-3|TRBD1|TRBJ1-1
CACGQGGEAFF
TGTGCCTGCGGACAGGGGGGTGAAGCTTTCTTT
>once|TRBV3-1/TRBV3-2|-|TRBJ2-5
CASSQRDSRRQETQYF
TGTGCCAGCAGCCAGCGGGACTCACGGCGCCAAGAGACCCAGTACTTC
>-|TRBV7-2|TRBD1|TRBJ1-1
CASSGLGQGVPHTEAFF
TGTGCCAGCAGCGGTCTGGGACAGGGGGTCCCCCACACTGAAGCTTTCTTT
>-|TRBV7-2|-|TRBJ2-3
CASSLGVRSSADTQYF
TGTGCCAGCAGCTTGGGTGTGAGGAGCTCTGCAGATACGCAGTATTTT
>-|TRBV28|TRBD1|TRBJ1-2
CASSPSRGQYGYTF
TGTGCCAGCAGTCCCTCAAGGGGGCAGTATGGCTACACCTTC
>few|TRBV5-6|TRBD1|TRBJ1-6
CASSIQRTGSSPLHF
TGTGCCAGCAGCATCCAGAGGACAGGGTCTTCACCCCTCCACTTT
>few|TRBV30|TRBD1|TRBJ1-2
CAWSVTGTGAYGYTF
TGTGCCTGGAGTGTTACCGGGACAGGGGCCTATGGCTACACCTTC
>-|TRBV30|TRBD1|TRBJ1-6
CAWSKRDRYNSPLHF
TGTGCCTGGAGTAAAAGGGACAGATATAATTCACCCCTCCACTTT
>once|TRBV11-2|-|TRBJ2-2
CASSLVGQSNTGELFF
TGTGCCAGCAGCTTAGTAGGACAGTCGAACACCGGGGAGCTGTTTTTT
>few|TRBV2|-|TRBJ1-5
CASIRGLGQPQHF
TGTGCCAGCATCAGGGGTTTGGGTCAGCCCCAGCATTTT